The 9 T cell receptor beta chains listed next were all sequenced from one sample in a study of Graves' ophthalmopathy and Graves' hyperthyroidism. The authors amplified TCR beta CDR3 regions from RNA transcripts. RT-PCR with HTBI primers came first, then second-round multiplex PCR. TCRdb analysed the multiplex PCR reads with MiXCR anew, one entry per CDR3 protein. The sample consists of 150,000 to 200,000 distinct CDR3 sequences, roughly 37% of them appearing once. Input material: peripheral blood. Receptors were obtained from a woman in her thirties or forties with Graves' ophthalmopathy.

The rearrangement joins TRBV12-3 or TRBV12-4 to TRBJ1-1; D might be TRBD1 (5 bases). Trimming cost V 5 bases and J 5 bases, with 15 bases left between them. This CDR3 spans 14 amino acids. The CDR3, as DNA: TGTGCCAGCAGTCAATGGGGGGTTGAAACTGAAGCTTTCTTT. Its translation is CASSQWGVETEAFF.

This clonotype was seen repeatedly, ten times or more. The rearrangement uses TRBV7-9 and TRBJ2-7, with D possibly TRBD1 on 5 matching bases. The CDR3 contains 13 residues. V lost 7 bases, J lost 5 bases, and 15 bases lay in between. The germline V gene has CDR1 SEHNR and CDR2 FQNEAQ (reference sequence). CDR3: CASNFQGLDEQYF. The CDR3 DNA sequence: TGTGCCAGCAACTTTCAGGGTCTGGACGAGCAGTACTTC.

This clonotype was found many times. The rearrangement links TRBV3-1 to TRBJ1-6; D remains unclear. V was trimmed by 2 bases and J by 7 bases, leaving 6 bases between them. In germline, CDR1 is LGHDT, CDR2 YNNKEL (reference sequence). This CDR3 is built from 13 residues. CDR3 in DNA: TGTGCCAGCAGCCAACAAGGAAATTCACCCCTCCACTTT. It encodes CASSQQGNSPLHF.

This clonotype showed up many times. V gene TRBV27 combines with J gene TRBJ2-7; perhaps D is TRBD1 or TRBD2 (5 bases each). The CDR3 has 14 residues. V was pared by 6 bases and J by 2 bases, with 14 bases between. Germline V CDR1 and CDR2: MNHEY, SMNVEV (reference sequence). The CDR3 region has the DNA TGTGCCAGCAGGGGGTGGGGGACGCCCTACGAGCAGTACTTC. It translates to CASRGWGTPYEQYF.

This clonotype came up once. The V gene is TRBV28, the J gene TRBJ1-5, with D uncertain. CDR3 length: 13 residues. Germline assignment: CDR1 MDHEN and CDR2 SYDVKM. V was cut by 7 bases and J by 2 bases, with 9 bases left in between. The CDR3 nucleotides are TGTGCCAGCATGGAGGGCGGCAATCAGCCCCAGCATTTT. Translated: CASMEGGNQPQHF.

This clonotype was counted at least ten times. The chain couples TRBV20-1 to TRBJ1-1; D remains unclear. V was pared by 3 bases and J by 11 bases, with 16 bases between. The CDR3 is 12 residues long. The germline V gene has CDR1 DFQATT and CDR2 SNEGSKA (reference sequence). The CDR3 bases are TGCAGTGCTAGTTTCCCTCCGGAGAGGGCTTTCTTT. It specifies CSASFPPERAFF.

This clonotype was detected ten times or more. J is TRBJ1-5 and V is TRBV5-6, with D possibly being TRBD1 (6 bases). The CDR3 runs 17 residues. The V end was cut by 2 bases, the J end by 0 bases, with 15 bases between. Germline CDR1 reads SGHDT; CDR2 reads YYEEEE. The CDR3 loop is CASSLWGNRASNQPQHF. Written as DNA, the CDR3 is TGTGCCAGCAGCTTATGGGGAAACAGGGCTAGCAATCAGCCCCAGCATTTT.

This rearrangement joins TRBV6-2 or TRBV6-3 to TRBJ2-5, with D possibly being TRBD1 (6 bases). The CDR3 is 15 residues long. Germline loops: CDR1 MNHEY, CDR2 SVGEGT. V lost 4 bases and J 1 base, leaving 13 bases between the germline ends. CDR3 nucleotide sequence: TGTGCCAGCAGTTCGGACCGAGGGGGCCAAGAGACCCAGTACTTC. Protein sequence: CASSSDRGGQETQYF.

This clonotype was picked up many times. This chain connects TRBV6-5 to TRBJ1-1; TRBD1 is a possible D gene (5 bases). Deletions cut 6 bases from V and 7 bases from J, with 18 bases between. CDR3 length: 14 amino acids. The germline V gene encodes CDR1 MNHEY and CDR2 SVGAGI. CDR3 amino acids: CASRTTRAIGEAFF. The CDR3 region has the DNA TGTGCCAGCAGGACGACCAGGGCGATCGGTGAAGCTTTCTTT.